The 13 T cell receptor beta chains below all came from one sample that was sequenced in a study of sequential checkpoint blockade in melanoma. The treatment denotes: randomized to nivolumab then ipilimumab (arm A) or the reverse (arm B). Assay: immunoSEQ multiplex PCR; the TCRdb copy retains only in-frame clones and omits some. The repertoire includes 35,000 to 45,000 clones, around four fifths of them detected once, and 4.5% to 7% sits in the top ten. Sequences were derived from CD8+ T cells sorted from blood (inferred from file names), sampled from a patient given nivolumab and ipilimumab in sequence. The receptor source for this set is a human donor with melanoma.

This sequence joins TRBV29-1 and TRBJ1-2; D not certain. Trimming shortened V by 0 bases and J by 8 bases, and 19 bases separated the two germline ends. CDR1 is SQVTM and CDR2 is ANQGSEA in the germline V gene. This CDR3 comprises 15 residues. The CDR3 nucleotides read TGCAGCGTTGAAGATCTGCCCACGGCCCTCGGGGGCTACACCTTC. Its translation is CSVEDLPTALGGYTF.

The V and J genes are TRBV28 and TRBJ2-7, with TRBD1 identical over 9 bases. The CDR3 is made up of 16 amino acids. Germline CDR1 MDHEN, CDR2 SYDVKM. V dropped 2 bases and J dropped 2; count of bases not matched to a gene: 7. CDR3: CASSLKGTGRPYEQYF. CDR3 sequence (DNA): TGTGCCAGCAGTTTAAAGGGGACAGGGCGACCCTACGAGCAGTACTTC.

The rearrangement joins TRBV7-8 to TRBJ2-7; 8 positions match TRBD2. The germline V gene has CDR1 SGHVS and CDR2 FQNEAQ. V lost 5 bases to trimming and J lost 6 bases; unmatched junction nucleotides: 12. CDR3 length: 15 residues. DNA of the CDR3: TGTGCCAGCAGCCGATTCTCGGGAGGGCCTGGCGAGCAGTACTTC. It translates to CASSRFSGGPGEQYF.

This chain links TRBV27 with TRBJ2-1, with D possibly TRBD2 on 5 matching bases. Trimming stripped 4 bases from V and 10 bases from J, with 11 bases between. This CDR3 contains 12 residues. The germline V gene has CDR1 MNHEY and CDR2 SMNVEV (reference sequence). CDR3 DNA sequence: TGTGCCAGCAGTTCGCTGGACTGGGAGCAGTTCTTC. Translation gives CASSSLDWEQFF.

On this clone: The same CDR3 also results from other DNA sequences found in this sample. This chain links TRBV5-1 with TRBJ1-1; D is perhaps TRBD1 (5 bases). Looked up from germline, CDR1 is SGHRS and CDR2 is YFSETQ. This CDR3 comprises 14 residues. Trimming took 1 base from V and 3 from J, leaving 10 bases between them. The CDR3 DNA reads TGCGCCAGCAGCTTGTCTCAGGGTGACACTGAAGCTTTCTTT. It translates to CASSLSQGDTEAFF.

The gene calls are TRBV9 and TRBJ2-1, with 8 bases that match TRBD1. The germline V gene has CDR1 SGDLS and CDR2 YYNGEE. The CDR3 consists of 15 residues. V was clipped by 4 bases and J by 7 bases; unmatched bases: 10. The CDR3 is CASSPRQGLRNEQFF. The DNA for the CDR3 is TGTGCCAGCAGCCCCCGACAGGGGTTGAGGAATGAGCAGTTCTTC. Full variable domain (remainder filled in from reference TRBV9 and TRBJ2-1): DSGVTQTPKHLITATGQRVTLRCSPRSGDLSVYWYQQSLDQGLQFLIQYYNGEERAKGNILERFSAQQFPDLHSELNLSSLELGDSALYFCASSPRQGLRNEQFFGPGTRLTVL.

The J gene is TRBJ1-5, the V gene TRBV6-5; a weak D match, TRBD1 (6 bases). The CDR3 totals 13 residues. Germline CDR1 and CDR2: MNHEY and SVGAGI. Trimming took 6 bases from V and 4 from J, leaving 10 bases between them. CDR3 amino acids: CASSGQPNQPQHF. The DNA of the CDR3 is TGTGCCAGCAGCGGACAGCCGAATCAGCCCCAGCATTTT.

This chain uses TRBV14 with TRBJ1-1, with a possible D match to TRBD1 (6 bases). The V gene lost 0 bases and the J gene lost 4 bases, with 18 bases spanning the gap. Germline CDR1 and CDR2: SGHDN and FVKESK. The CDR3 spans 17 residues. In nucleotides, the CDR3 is TGTGCCAGCAGCCAAGATCTGGGCAGGGGATGGGGCACTGAAGCTTTCTTT. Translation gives CASSQDLGRGWGTEAFF.

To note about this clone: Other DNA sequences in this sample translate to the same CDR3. CDR3 DNA: TGTGCCAGCAGCTTAGCGGGGGGGGCTTACAATGAGCAGTTCTTC. This encodes CASSLAGGAYNEQFF. The J gene is TRBJ2-1, the V gene TRBV7-2; a possible D gene is TRBD2 (7 bases). Germline V lookup: CDR1 SGHTA, CDR2 FQGNSA. This CDR3 comprises 15 residues. Trimming shortened V by 0 bases and J by 4 bases, and 10 bases separated the two germline ends.

Here the CDR3 DNA reads TGCAGCGTTGAATCTAAGGACAGGGCCTCCTACAATGAGCAGTTCTTC. Amino acid sequence: CSVESKDRASYNEQFF. This sequence joins TRBV29-1 and TRBJ2-1; 8 bases align to TRBD1. CDR3 length equals 16 residues. J lost 0 bases, V lost 2 bases, and 6 bases had no gene match. The germline CDR1 and CDR2 sequences are SQVTM and ANQGSEA.

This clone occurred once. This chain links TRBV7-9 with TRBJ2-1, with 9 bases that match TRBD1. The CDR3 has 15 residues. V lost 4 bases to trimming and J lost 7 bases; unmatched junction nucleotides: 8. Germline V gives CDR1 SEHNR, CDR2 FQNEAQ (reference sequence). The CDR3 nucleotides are TGTGCCAGCAGCTCAGGACAGGGGACTATGAATGAGCAGTTCTTC. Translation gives CASSSGQGTMNEQFF.

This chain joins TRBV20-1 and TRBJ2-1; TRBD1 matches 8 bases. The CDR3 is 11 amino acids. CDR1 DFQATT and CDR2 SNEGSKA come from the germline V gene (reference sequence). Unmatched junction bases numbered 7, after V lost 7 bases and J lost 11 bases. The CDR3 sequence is CSEKQGEKQFF. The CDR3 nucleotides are TGCAGTGAGAAACAGGGGGAAAAGCAGTTCTTC.

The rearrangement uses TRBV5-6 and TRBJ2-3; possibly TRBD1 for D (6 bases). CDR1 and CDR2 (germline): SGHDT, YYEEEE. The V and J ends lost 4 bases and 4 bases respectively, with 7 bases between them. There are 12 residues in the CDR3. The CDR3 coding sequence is TGTGCCAGCAGCCCAGGGGCAGATACGCAGTATTTT. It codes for CASSPGADTQYF.